This T cell receptor (beta chain) was sequenced for a study of identical twins. TCRdb itself ran the 5' RACE reads through MiXCR, one entry per CDR3 protein. The table includes 1.5 million to 2 million distinct CDR3 sequences, around a third detected once. The V and J ends lost 0 bases and 9 bases, in that order; junction bases with no gene match: 9. From germline, CDR1 is SGHTA and CDR2 FQGNSA. CDR3 length: 15 amino acids. Study-wide results and limits: Shared out-of-frame alpha sequences (those common to twins) showed excess low generation probability. While abundant cord blood beta clonotypes carried fewer insertions, memory repertoires showed no such pattern. Excess sharing between twins was weaker in beta out-of-frame sequences.

This clonotype came up a few times. The antigen is unknown. The specimen was cord blood. The rearrangement joins TRBV7-2 to TRBJ1-2; TRBD1 matches at 8 bases. The receptor's source is a newborn girl in good health. The CDR3, as DNA: TGTGCCAGCAGCTTAGCCCCCGGACAGGGTTCCAGCTACACCTTC. Encoded protein: CASSLAPGQGSSYTF.